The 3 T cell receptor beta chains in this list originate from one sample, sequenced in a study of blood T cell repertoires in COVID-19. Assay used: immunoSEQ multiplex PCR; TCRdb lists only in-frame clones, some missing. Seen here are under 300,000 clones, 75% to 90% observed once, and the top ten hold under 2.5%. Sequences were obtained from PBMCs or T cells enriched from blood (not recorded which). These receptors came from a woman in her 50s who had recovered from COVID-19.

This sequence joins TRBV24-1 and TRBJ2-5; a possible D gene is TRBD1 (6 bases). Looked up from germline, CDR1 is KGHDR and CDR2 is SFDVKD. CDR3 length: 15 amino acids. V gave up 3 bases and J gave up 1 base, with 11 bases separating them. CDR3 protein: CATSDVRDTQETQYF. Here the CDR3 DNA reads TGTGCCACCAGTGATGTCCGGGACACCCAAGAGACCCAGTACTTC.

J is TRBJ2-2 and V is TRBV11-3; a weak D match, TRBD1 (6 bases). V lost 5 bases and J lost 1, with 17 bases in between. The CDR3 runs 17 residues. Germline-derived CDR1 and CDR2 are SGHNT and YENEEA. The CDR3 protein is CASSTRTDSENTGELFF. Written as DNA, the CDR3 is TGTGCCAGCAGCACCCGAACGGACAGTGAGAACACCGGGGAGCTGTTTTTT. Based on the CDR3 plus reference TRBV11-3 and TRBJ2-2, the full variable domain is EAGVVQSPRYKIIEKKQPVAFWCNPISGHNTLYWYLQNLGQGPELLIRYENEEAVDDSQLPKDRFSAERLKGVDSTLKIQPAELGDSAVYLCASSTRTDSENTGELFFGEGSRLTVL.

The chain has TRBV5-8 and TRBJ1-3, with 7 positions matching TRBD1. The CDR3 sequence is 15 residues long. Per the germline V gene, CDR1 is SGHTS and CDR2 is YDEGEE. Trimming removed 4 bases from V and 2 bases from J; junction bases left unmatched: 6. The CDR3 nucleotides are TGTGCCAGCAGCCTGACAGGGTTTGCTGGAAACACCATATATTTT. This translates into CASSLTGFAGNTIYF.